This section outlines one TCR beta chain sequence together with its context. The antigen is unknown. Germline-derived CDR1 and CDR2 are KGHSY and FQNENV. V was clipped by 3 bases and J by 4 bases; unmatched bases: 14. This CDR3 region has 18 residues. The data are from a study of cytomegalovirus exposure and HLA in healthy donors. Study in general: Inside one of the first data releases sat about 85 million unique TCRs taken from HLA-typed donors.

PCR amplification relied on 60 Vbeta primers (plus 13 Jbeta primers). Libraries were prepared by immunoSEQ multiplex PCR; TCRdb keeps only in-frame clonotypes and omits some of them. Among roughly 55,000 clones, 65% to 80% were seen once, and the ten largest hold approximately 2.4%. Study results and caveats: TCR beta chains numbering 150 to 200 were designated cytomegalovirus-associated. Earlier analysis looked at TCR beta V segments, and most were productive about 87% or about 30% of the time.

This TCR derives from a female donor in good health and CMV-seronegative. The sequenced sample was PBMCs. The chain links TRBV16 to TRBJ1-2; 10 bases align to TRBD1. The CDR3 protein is CASSQTTGTGEEGYGYTF. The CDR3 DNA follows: TGTGCCAGCAGCCAGACTACCGGGACAGGGGAGGAGGGCTATGGCTACACCTTC.